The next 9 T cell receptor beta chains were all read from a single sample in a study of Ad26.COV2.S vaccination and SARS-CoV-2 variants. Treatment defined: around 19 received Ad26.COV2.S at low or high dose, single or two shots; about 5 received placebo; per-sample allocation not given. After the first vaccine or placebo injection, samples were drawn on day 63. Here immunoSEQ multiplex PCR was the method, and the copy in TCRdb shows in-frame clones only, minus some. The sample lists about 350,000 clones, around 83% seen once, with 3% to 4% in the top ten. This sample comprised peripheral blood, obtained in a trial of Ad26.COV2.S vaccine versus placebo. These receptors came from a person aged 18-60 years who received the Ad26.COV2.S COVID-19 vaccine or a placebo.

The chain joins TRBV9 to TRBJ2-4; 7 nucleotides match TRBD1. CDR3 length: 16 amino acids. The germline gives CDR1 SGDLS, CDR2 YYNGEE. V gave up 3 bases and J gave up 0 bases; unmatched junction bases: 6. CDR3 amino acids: CASSGGGQVAKNIQYF. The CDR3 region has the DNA TGTGCCAGCAGCGGGGGCGGACAGGTAGCCAAAAACATTCAGTACTTC.

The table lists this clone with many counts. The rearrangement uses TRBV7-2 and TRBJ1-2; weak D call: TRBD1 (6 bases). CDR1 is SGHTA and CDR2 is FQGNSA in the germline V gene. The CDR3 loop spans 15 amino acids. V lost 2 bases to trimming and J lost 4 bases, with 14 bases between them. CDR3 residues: CASSLYGGSSYGYTF. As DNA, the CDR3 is TGTGCCAGCAGCTTATATGGGGGCTCGAGCTATGGCTACACCTTC. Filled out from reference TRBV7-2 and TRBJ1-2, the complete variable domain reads GAGVSQSPSNKVTEKGKDVELRCDPISGHTALYWYRQSLGQGLEFLIYFQGNSAPDKSGLPSDRFSAERTGGSVSTLTIQRTQQEDSAVYLCASSLYGGSSYGYTFGSGTRLTVV.

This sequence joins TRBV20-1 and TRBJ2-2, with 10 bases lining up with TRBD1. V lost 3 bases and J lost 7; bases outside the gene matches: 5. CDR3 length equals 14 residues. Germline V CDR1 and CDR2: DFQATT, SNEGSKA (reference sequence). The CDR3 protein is CSASGTGADGELFF. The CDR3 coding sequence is TGCAGTGCTAGTGGGACAGGGGCGGACGGGGAGCTGTTTTTT.

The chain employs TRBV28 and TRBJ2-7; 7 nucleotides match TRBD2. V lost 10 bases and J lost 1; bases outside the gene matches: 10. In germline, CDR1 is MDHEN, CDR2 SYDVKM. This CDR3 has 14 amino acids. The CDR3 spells CATTSGKGSYEQYF. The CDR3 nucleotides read TGTGCCACAACGAGCGGGAAGGGTTCCTACGAGCAGTACTTC.

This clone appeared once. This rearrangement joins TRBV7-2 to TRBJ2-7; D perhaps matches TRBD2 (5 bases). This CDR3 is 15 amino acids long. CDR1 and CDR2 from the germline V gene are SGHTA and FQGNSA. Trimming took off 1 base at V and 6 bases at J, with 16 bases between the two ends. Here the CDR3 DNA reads TGTGCCAGCAGCTTAGGGATAGGGCTAGGAGGCGAGCAGTACTTC. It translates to CASSLGIGLGGEQYF. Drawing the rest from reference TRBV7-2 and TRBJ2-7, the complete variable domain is GAGVSQSPSNKVTEKGKDVELRCDPISGHTALYWYRQSLGQGLEFLIYFQGNSAPDKSGLPSDRFSAERTGGSVSTLTIQRTQQEDSAVYLCASSLGIGLGGEQYFGPGTRLTVT.

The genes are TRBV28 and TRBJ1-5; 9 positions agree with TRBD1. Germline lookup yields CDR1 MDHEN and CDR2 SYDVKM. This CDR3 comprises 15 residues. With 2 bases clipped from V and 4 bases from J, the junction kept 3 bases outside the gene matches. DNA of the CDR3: TGTGCCAGCAGTTTAAAAGGACAGGGGAATCAGCCCCAGCATTTT. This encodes CASSLKGQGNQPQHF.

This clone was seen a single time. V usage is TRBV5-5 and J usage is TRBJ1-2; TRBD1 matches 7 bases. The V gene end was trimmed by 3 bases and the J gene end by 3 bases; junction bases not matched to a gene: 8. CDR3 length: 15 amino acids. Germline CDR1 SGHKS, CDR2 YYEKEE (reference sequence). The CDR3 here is CASSSLVGGYYGYTF. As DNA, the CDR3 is TGTGCCAGCAGCTCCCTTGTAGGGGGCTACTATGGCTACACCTTC.

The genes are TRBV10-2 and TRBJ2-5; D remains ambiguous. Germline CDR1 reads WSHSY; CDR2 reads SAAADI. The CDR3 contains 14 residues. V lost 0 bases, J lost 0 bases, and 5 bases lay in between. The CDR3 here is CASSESGNQETQYF. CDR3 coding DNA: TGCGCCAGCAGTGAGTCGGGCAACCAAGAGACCCAGTACTTC.

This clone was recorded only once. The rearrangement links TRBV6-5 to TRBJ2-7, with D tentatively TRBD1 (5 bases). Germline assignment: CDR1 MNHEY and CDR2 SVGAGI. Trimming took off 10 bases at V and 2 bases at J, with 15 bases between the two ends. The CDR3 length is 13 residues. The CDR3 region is CATRQPNPYEQYF. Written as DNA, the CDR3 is TGTGCCACCAGACAGCCGAACCCCTACGAGCAGTACTTC.